This T cell receptor beta chain came from a study of blood T cell repertoires in COVID-19. As for the study in general: Samples of COVID-19 (acute and convalescent) were obtained from the United States, Italy and Spain. The cDNA or gDNA used as material had been derived from T cells, B-cell-depleted T cells, or PBMCs.

The CDR3 is 12 amino acids. Germline assignment: CDR1 SNHLY and CDR2 FYNNEI. V dropped 6 bases and J dropped 4; count of bases not matched to a gene: 0. As processed by the authors: For nucleated cells, counts were estimated from reference gene primer amplification. Clones were sequenced by immunoSEQ multiplex PCR, and TCRdb holds only the in-frame ones, with some missing. The V and J calls and clone size come from that table; D and trimming were worked out from the DNA. The top ten hold more than 0.25% of the sample, which has roughly 670,000 clones, around 90% seen once. Sequenced sample: peripheral blood. The V and J genes are TRBV2 and TRBJ2-7; 10 bases are a match to TRBD1. The receptor comes from a woman under 30 with acute or convalescent COVID-19. The CDR3: CASRGQGYEQYF. The CDR3 nucleotides read TGTGCCAGCAGGGGACAGGGGTACGAGCAGTACTTC.